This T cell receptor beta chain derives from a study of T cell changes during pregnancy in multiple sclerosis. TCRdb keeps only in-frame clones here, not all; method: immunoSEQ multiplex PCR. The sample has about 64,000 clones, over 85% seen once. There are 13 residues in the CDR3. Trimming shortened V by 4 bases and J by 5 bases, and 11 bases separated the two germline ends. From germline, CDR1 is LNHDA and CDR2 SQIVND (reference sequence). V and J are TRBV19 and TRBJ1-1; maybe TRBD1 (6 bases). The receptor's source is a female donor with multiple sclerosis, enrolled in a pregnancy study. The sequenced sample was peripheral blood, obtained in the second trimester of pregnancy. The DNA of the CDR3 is TGTGCCAGTAGTACTACAGGGCTTACTGAAGCTTTCTTT. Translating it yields CASSTTGLTEAFF.